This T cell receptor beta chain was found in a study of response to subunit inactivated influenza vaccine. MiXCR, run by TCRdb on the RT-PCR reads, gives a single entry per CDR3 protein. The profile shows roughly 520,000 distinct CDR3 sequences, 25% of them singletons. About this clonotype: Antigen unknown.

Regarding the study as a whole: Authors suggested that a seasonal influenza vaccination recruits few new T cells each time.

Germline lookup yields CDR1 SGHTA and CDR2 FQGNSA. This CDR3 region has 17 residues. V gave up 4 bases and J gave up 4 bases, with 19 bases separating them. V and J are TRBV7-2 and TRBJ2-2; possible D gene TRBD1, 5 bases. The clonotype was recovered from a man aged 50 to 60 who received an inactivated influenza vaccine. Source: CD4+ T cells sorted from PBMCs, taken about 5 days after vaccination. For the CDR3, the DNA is TGTGCCAGCAGCTCTGGGGCAGGGTTCGTCGTCACCGGGGAGCTGTTTTTT. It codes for CASSSGAGFVVTGELFF.